The clone carrying this T cell receptor (beta chain) was detected a few times. This record comes from a study of T-cell reconstitution after alpha-beta-depleted transplantation in children. This CDR3 has 14 residues. V was clipped by 3 bases and J by 4 bases, with 12 bases between them. Germline-derived CDR1 and CDR2 are MNHEY and SMNVEV (reference sequence). This sample's TCRbeta library carried unique molecular identifier barcodes. TCRdb called the PCR reads again in MiXCR, with one record for every CDR3 protein. The table has about 610,000 distinct CDR3 sequences, about a quarter seen once. The sequenced sample was PBMCs, obtained before TCRalphabeta/CD19-depleted stem cell transplant. The source is a boy under two years old with Wiskott-Aldrich syndrome, due to receive a stem cell transplant. V usage is TRBV27 and J usage is TRBJ1-2; D is unresolved. The CDR3 protein is CASSLKGIGYGYTF. The DNA for the CDR3 is TGTGCCAGCAGTTTGAAAGGGATCGGCTATGGCTACACCTTC.